This TCR beta chain is from a study of blood T cell repertoires in COVID-19. Study-level information: The United States, Italy and Spain provided the acute and convalescent COVID-19 samples.

The table came from immunoSEQ multiplex PCR; TCRdb's copy has only in-frame clones and leaves some out. The table records 250,000 to 400,000 clones, about 90% of them present only once. Per germline, CDR1 MNHEY and CDR2 SMNVEV (reference sequence). Trimming stripped 2 bases from V and 2 bases from J, with 9 bases between. The CDR3 spans 14 residues. Sequenced sample: peripheral blood. The clonotype originates from a woman under 40 with COVID-19, enrolled during active disease. The chain combines TRBV27 with TRBJ1-2, with D possibly being TRBD1 (5 bases). This chain's CDR3 is CASSLNRKNYGYTF. DNA for the CDR3: TGTGCCAGCAGTTTAAACAGGAAAAACTATGGCTACACCTTC.